Listed below are T cell receptor beta chains from one sample, sequenced in a study of blood T cell repertoires in COVID-19. Clones were read by immunoSEQ multiplex PCR, and TCRdb kept only the in-frame ones, dropping some. This sample yields 300,000 or so clones, of which approximately 90% are seen a single time; around 9.3% belongs to the top ten. The source material was PBMCs or T cells enriched from blood (not recorded which). The origin of the receptors is a woman under 30 who had recovered from COVID-19. Both conserved end residues are part of each CDR3. Each record gives: CDR3 protein, CDR3 DNA, D gene, clone size, J gene, V gene. A D gene is named only where the DNA matches it firmly. The listing skips clone size in some rows; elsewhere it reads once, few, many or a size class.

CASSVRARGLRGYTF TGTGCCAGCAGCGTACGAGCCAGGGGGCTTAGAGGCTACACCTTC TRBD1 many TRBJ1-2 TRBV7-8
CASSRPGTGSEAFF TGCGCCAGCAGCCGTCCCGGGACAGGATCCGAAGCTTTCTTT TRBD1 - TRBJ1-1 TRBV5-1
CASSPPGQADTEAFF TGTGCCAGCAGTCCTCCCGGACAGGCGGACACTGAAGCTTTCTTT TRBD1 - TRBJ1-1 TRBV2
CSVTGQGYEKLFF TGCAGCGTTACCGGACAGGGATATGAAAAACTGTTTTTT TRBD1 - TRBJ1-4 TRBV29-1
CASSPTRDSGYGYTF TGTGCCAGCTCCCCAACTCGGGACTCGGGCTATGGCTACACCTTC - - TRBJ1-2 TRBV18
CASSWTGYYEQYF TGTGCCAGCTCATGGACAGGGTATTACGAGCAGTACTTC TRBD1 once TRBJ2-7 TRBV18
CSVAGLAGVGTYEQYF TGCAGCGTTGCGGGACTAGCGGGAGTTGGGACCTACGAGCAGTACTTC TRBD2 - TRBJ2-7 TRBV29-1
CASSLGTNPYEQYF TGTGCCAGCAGCTTGGGGACTAATCCCTACGAGCAGTACTTC TRBD2 - TRBJ2-7 TRBV7-9
CASSQGPRGPLSGANVLTF TGCGCCAGCAGCCAGGGTCCCAGGGGCCCCCTCTCTGGGGCCAACGTCCTGACTTTC - - TRBJ2-6 TRBV4-1
CAFSRGNGYTF TGTGCCTTTTCTAGGGGAAATGGCTACACCTTC - - TRBJ1-2 TRBV30
CASSRSWPKGHTEAFF TGTGCCAGCAGCCGGAGTTGGCCAAAGGGGCACACTGAAGCTTTCTTT - - TRBJ1-1 TRBV28
CASSEQGVAEAFF TGTGCCAGCAGCGAACAGGGTGTAGCTGAAGCTTTCTTT - - TRBJ1-1 TRBV7-9
CASSTGQGAGGYTF TGTGCCAGCAGCACTGGACAGGGGGCCGGTGGCTACACCTTC TRBD1 - TRBJ1-2 TRBV7-3
CATSDLRGGELFF TGTGCCACCAGTGATTTGAGAGGCGGGGAGCTGTTTTTT - - TRBJ2-2 TRBV24-1
CASSGGSSYNSPLHF TGTGCCAGCAGCGGTGGGAGCTCCTATAATTCACCCCTCCACTTT - - TRBJ1-6 TRBV7-3
CASSYDSTVWGTGELFF TGTGCCAGCAGCTATGACTCGACAGTTTGGGGCACCGGGGAGCTGTTTTTT - few TRBJ2-2 TRBV7-3
CASSQAGNYNEQFF TGCGCCAGCAGCCAAGCCGGGAACTACAATGAGCAGTTCTTC - - TRBJ2-1 TRBV4-1
CAISESRPDAGGYTF TGTGCCATCAGTGAGTCTCGGCCGGATGCGGGCGGCTACACCTTC - - TRBJ1-2 TRBV10-3
CASRGTKSSYEQYF TGTGCCAGCAGGGGGACAAAGTCCTCCTACGAGCAGTACTTC - - TRBJ2-7 TRBV3-1/TRBV3-2
CASSLVDSNYGYTF TGTGCCAGCAGCTTAGTGGACAGCAACTATGGCTACACCTTC - - TRBJ1-2 TRBV7-2
CASTGGTEAFF TGTGCCAGCACCGGAGGCACTGAAGCTTTCTTT - - TRBJ1-1 TRBV27
CASSETGRGVDFSSYNSPLHF TGTGCCAGCAGTGAAACGGGCAGGGGGGTAGATTTCAGCTCCTATAATTCACCCCTCCACTTT TRBD1 few TRBJ1-6 TRBV6-1
CASSRPGVGAYEQYF TGTGCCAGCAGCAGACCGGGTGTAGGGGCCTACGAGCAGTACTTC - few TRBJ2-7 TRBV7-9
CASSQGAAGYYGYTF TGTGCCAGTTCACAGGGGGCGGCGGGATACTATGGCTACACCTTC TRBD1 few TRBJ1-2 TRBV28
CASSFQNTEAFF TGTGCCAGCAGCTTTCAGAACACTGAAGCTTTCTTT - - TRBJ1-1 TRBV13
CASSLKRRETQYF TGTGCCAGCAGTTTAAAGCGAAGGGAGACCCAGTACTTC - - TRBJ2-5 TRBV12-3/TRBV12-4
CASTQSSRHSANTGELFF TGTGCCAGCACCCAGTCCTCGAGACACTCAGCGAACACCGGGGAGCTGTTTTTT - - TRBJ2-2 TRBV3-1/TRBV3-2
CASSSRPGLRRKDTQYF TGTGCCAGCAGTTCACGCCCGGGACTGCGAAGAAAAGATACGCAGTATTTT - - TRBJ2-3 TRBV2
CASSLPRGLGEKLFF TGTGCCAGCAGTTTACCGCGGGGGCTGGGTGAAAAACTGTTTTTT - - TRBJ1-4 TRBV28
CASSSSGQETQYF TGTGCCAGCAGTTCGTCAGGACAAGAGACCCAGTACTTC - - TRBJ2-5 TRBV6-1
CASSRTGAGREKLFF TGTGCCAGCAGTCGCACAGGGGCGGGGCGGGAAAAACTGTTTTTT TRBD1 - TRBJ1-4 TRBV28
CASSHRGNTEAFF TGTGCCAGCAGCCATCGGGGGAACACTGAAGCTTTCTTT - - TRBJ1-1 TRBV28
CASSPTGGARSGANVLTF TGTGCCAGCAGCCCCACCGGGGGGGCACGCTCTGGGGCCAACGTCCTGACTTTC TRBD2 few TRBJ2-6 TRBV7-3
CASSEALSGNTIYF TGTGCCAGCAGTGAAGCCCTCTCTGGAAACACCATATATTTT - - TRBJ1-3 TRBV2
CASSLRSGEETQYF TGTGCCAGCAGCCTCAGGAGCGGGGAAGAGACCCAGTACTTC TRBD2 once TRBJ2-5 TRBV7-9
CASRPGQGGLKQYF TGTGCCAGCAGGCCGGGACAGGGGGGTTTGAAGCAGTACTTC TRBD1 - TRBJ2-7 TRBV28
CASSELAGQETQYF TGTGCCAGCAGCGAACTAGCGGGGCAAGAGACCCAGTACTTC TRBD2 - TRBJ2-5 TRBV3-1/TRBV3-2
CATSTAQLYGYTF TGTGCCACCAGCACGGCACAGCTATATGGCTACACCTTC - - TRBJ1-2 TRBV15
CASSFSLQGYEAFF TGCGCCAGCAGCTTTAGCTTACAAGGATATGAAGCTTTCTTT - - TRBJ1-1 TRBV5-1
CASRAQGWDQPQHF TGTGCCAGCAGGGCACAGGGGTGGGATCAGCCCCAGCATTTT TRBD1 - TRBJ1-5 TRBV6-5
CASSHGTQAYEQYF TGTGCCAGCAGCCACGGGACTCAGGCCTACGAGCAGTACTTC - once TRBJ2-7 TRBV7-9
CASSSRTGANPTYEQYF TGTGCCAGCAGCTCCCGGACAGGGGCCAACCCAACCTACGAGCAGTACTTC TRBD1 - TRBJ2-7 TRBV13
CASSFRGAREKLFF TGTGCCAGCAGCTTCCGGGGGGCGAGGGAAAAACTGTTTTTT - - TRBJ1-4 TRBV7-9
CASSGLGTGVGRRNQPQHF TGTGCCAGCAGTGGACTTGGGACAGGGGTTGGAAGGCGCAATCAGCCCCAGCATTTT TRBD1 - TRBJ1-5 TRBV28
CASKLNTGELFF TGCGCCAGCAAACTGAACACCGGGGAGCTGTTTTTT - - TRBJ2-2 TRBV5-1
CASSPATGNQPQHF TGTGCCAGCAGCCCCGCGACTGGGAATCAGCCCCAGCATTTT - - TRBJ1-5 TRBV6-5
CASRRVIDYGYTF TGTGCCAGCAGGCGGGTGATCGACTATGGCTACACCTTC - - TRBJ1-2 TRBV28
CASSVSSGGEIEKLFF TGTGCCAGCAGCGTCTCCTCAGGGGGTGAGATTGAAAAACTGTTTTTT TRBD1 - TRBJ1-4 TRBV9
CASSLLQGGTEAFF TGTGCCAGCAGTTTATTACAGGGTGGCACTGAAGCTTTCTTT - - TRBJ1-1 TRBV28
CASRSIRGTVYGYTF TGTGCCAGCAGATCTATCCGGGGGACAGTCTATGGCTACACCTTC TRBD1 - TRBJ1-2 TRBV6-5
CASSQAQGSYEQYF TGTGCCAGCAGCCAAGCGCAGGGGTCGTACGAGCAGTACTTC - - TRBJ2-7 TRBV3-1/TRBV3-2
CASRRAGRDEQYF TGTGCCAGCAGGAGGGCAGGGAGGGACGAGCAGTACTTC TRBD2 - TRBJ2-7 TRBV2
CASSRDVGSGNTIYF TGTGCCAGCTCGCGGGACGTTGGCTCCGGAAACACCATATATTTT - - TRBJ1-3 TRBV18
CASSPAGEQPQHF TGTGCCAGCAGCCCTGCCGGAGAACAGCCCCAGCATTTT - - TRBJ1-5 TRBV3-1/TRBV3-2
CASIAQWGGGNEQFF TGTGCCAGCATTGCCCAGTGGGGGGGCGGGAATGAGCAGTTCTTC - few TRBJ2-1 TRBV2
CASGLVGANNEQFF TGTGCTAGTGGTTTGGTAGGAGCAAACAATGAGCAGTTCTTC - once TRBJ2-1 TRBV12-5
CASSRGSYNEQFF TGTGCCAGCAGTAGGGGCTCCTACAATGAGCAGTTCTTC - - TRBJ2-1 TRBV12-3/TRBV12-4
CASSATREDAGAFF TGTGCCAGCAGCGCCACAAGGGAGGATGCAGGAGCTTTCTTT - once TRBJ1-1 TRBV9
CASSLYSNTEAFF TGTGCCAGCAGCTTATACAGTAACACTGAAGCTTTCTTT - - TRBJ1-1 TRBV11-3
CASSLGEGGAFF TGTGCCAGCAGCTTAGGCGAGGGGGGGGCTTTCTTT - - TRBJ1-1 TRBV11-2